The T cell receptor (beta chain) described here comes from a study of blood T cell repertoires in COVID-19. Participants were aged about 18 to 89 years from around 26 US areas. In assigning cohorts, the study relied on participant-reported clinical history. In Cohort 3, a recovered donor had either two negative PCRs, clearance, or symptom resolution. In the study's own analysis: Quantification of nucleated cells was approximated via reference gene primer amplification. TCRdb's copy holds only in-frame clones and misses some; the assay was immunoSEQ multiplex PCR. Clone size and the V and J calls come from that table; the DNA yielded D and trimming. Of hundreds of thousands of clones listed, approximately 90% are singletons. The sequencing input was PBMCs or T cells enriched from blood (not recorded which). The clonotype originates from a woman younger than 35 who had recovered from COVID-19.

CDR3 sequence: CASSLAGTPYNEQFF. CDR3 DNA: TGCGCCAGCAGTCTGGCTGGGACTCCTTACAATGAGCAGTTCTTC. V usage is TRBV5-1 and J usage is TRBJ2-1; a possible D gene is TRBD2 (6 bases). Germline assignment: CDR1 SGHRS and CDR2 YFSETQ. The CDR3 spans 15 residues. The V end lost 5 bases, the J end lost 4 bases, and 16 bases lay between the germline ends. The entire variable domain, with the rest obtained from reference TRBV5-1 and TRBJ2-1, is as follows: KAGVTQTPRYLIKTRGQQVTLSCSPISGHRSVSWYQQTPGQGLQFLFEYFSETQRNKGNFPGRFSGRQFSNSRSEMNVSTLELGDSALYLCASSLAGTPYNEQFFGPGTRLTVL.